These T cell receptor beta chains were read from a single sample in a study of T cell responses to AZD1222 COVID-19 vaccine. Assay used: immunoSEQ multiplex PCR; TCRdb lists only in-frame clones, some missing. Of around 150,000 clones listed, 88% were seen once; the top ten hold around 5.2%. Sequencing was performed on peripheral blood, taken on day 0 of AZD1222 vaccination. These receptors all stem from an adult in good health. CDR3s include the opening cysteine and the closing phenylalanine or tryptophan. A D gene is named only where the DNA matches it firmly. Where a row states a size, it is once, few, many or the class of an expanded clone; other rows omit it.

TRBJ1-6,TRBV28,-,TRBD1,TGTGCCAGCAATTTCAGGGGGCGAAATTCACCCCTCCACTTT,CASNFRGRNSPLHF
TRBJ2-5,TRBV6-5,-,TRBD1,TGTGCCAGCAGTTGGGGACAGTTCCGAGAGACCCAGTACTTC,CASSWGQFRETQYF
TRBJ1-3,TRBV28,-,TRBD1,TGTGCCAGCAGTTTATTGGGCAGGGGGGTGGCCGGAAACACCATATATTTT,CASSLLGRGVAGNTIYF
TRBJ1-2,TRBV3-1/TRBV3-2,-,TRBD1,TGTGCCAGCAGCCAAGAGGACAGGCCCCCCTATGGCTACACCTTC,CASSQEDRPPYGYTF
TRBJ2-3,TRBV29-1,-,-,TGCAGCCATAGCACAGATACGCAGTATTTT,CSHSTDTQYF
TRBJ1-1,TRBV5-4,-,-,TGTGCCAGCAGCTTGAAACAGAACACTGAAGCTTTCTTT,CASSLKQNTEAFF
TRBJ2-3,TRBV2,few,TRBD1,TGTGCCAGCAGGGACAGGGATGGCACAGATACGCAGTATTTT,CASRDRDGTDTQYF
TRBJ1-6,TRBV5-8,-,-,TGTGCCAGCCAAGCAGGGATCCGTTCACCCCTCCACTTT,CASQAGIRSPLHF
TRBJ1-5,TRBV20-1,-,TRBD1,TGCAGTGCTAGTCAGGACAGGGGGTTCAATCAGCCCCAGCATTTT,CSASQDRGFNQPQHF
TRBJ1-2,TRBV7-2,-,-,TGTGCCAGCAGCTTAGATAGGCCAGGGCCGACTAACTATGGCTACACCTTC,CASSLDRPGPTNYGYTF
TRBJ2-7,TRBV7-3,-,TRBD2,TGTGCCAGCAGCTTAACTAGCGGGGGGAATTACGAGCAGTACTTC,CASSLTSGGNYEQYF
TRBJ2-7,TRBV4-3,once,TRBD2,TGCGCCAGCAGCGCGGGGGTCTCCTACGAGCAGTACTTC,CASSAGVSYEQYF
TRBJ1-5,TRBV19,-,-,TGTGCCAGTAGTATTATGGGAGGGAATCAGCCCCAGCATTTT,CASSIMGGNQPQHF
TRBJ1-2,TRBV6-2/TRBV6-3,-,-,TGTGCCAGCAGTTACCCGGGGTCTCAGGGCTACACCTTC,CASSYPGSQGYTF
TRBJ2-2,TRBV7-9,-,-,TGTGCCAGCAGCCCCCGATCCGGGGAGCTGTTTTTT,CASSPRSGELFF
TRBJ2-1,TRBV24-1,-,-,TGTGCCACCAGTGATTCCGTACTCGCGTACGAAGAGCAGTTCTTC,CATSDSVLAYEEQFF
TRBJ2-3,TRBV7-2,-,TRBD2,TGTGCCAGCAGCTTAGTTCCAGCGGGAAGCACAGATACGCAGTATTTT,CASSLVPAGSTDTQYF
TRBJ1-5,TRBV2,-,-,TGTGCCAGCAGTGAACAGGGACGTCAGCCCCAGCATTTT,CASSEQGRQPQHF
TRBJ2-2,TRBV3-1/TRBV3-2,-,TRBD1,TGTGCCAGCAGCCCCCGGGACAGGGGCACCGGGGAGCTGTTTTTT,CASSPRDRGTGELFF
TRBJ1-5,TRBV3-1/TRBV3-2,-,-,TGTGCCAGCAGCAACTCGTATCATCAGCCCCAGCATTTT,CASSNSYHQPQHF
TRBJ2-7,TRBV6-5,-,-,TGTGCCAGCAGTTACTCGAACCTCAACGAGCAGTACTTC,CASSYSNLNEQYF
TRBJ2-7,TRBV4-2,-,TRBD2,TGTGCCAGCAGCCAAGCGGGAGGGCCCTACGAGCAGTACTTC,CASSQAGGPYEQYF
TRBJ2-3,TRBV11-2,-,TRBD1,TGTGCCAGCAGCTTAGAAGGGGGCGGGTACAGTACGCAGTATTTT,CASSLEGGGYSTQYF
TRBJ1-6,TRBV28,-,-,TGTGCCAGCAGCAGTGAAGGGGGTCTTCTCGGTTCACCCCTCCACTTT,CASSSEGGLLGSPLHF
TRBJ1-1,TRBV6-5,-,-,TGTGCCAGCAGTTATTCGGGACGGAACACTGAAGCTTTCTTT,CASSYSGRNTEAFF
TRBJ2-1,TRBV29-1,-,-,TGCAGCGTTCAGTGGTCCTACAATGAGCAGTTCTTC,CSVQWSYNEQFF
TRBJ1-1,TRBV7-8,-,TRBD1,TGTGCCAGCAGCTTAAACAGGGGGACTGAAGCTTTCTTT,CASSLNRGTEAFF
TRBJ1-5,TRBV4-1,-,TRBD1,TGCGCCAGCAGCCACTGGGGGGGACAGAGGCCTTTTAGCAATCAGCCCCAGCATTTT,CASSHWGGQRPFSNQPQHF
TRBJ1-3,TRBV6-5,-,TRBD1,TGTGCCAGCAGTTCAGGGACAGCCACTGGAAACACCATATATTTT,CASSSGTATGNTIYF
TRBJ1-2,TRBV7-3,-,TRBD1,TGTGCCAGCAGCTTCCAGGACAGGGGGCCGGATGGCTACACCTTC,CASSFQDRGPDGYTF
TRBJ1-1,TRBV14,few,-,TGTGCCAGCAGCCAAGTTGGTCTGGGAGCTGAAGCTTTCTTT,CASSQVGLGAEAFF
TRBJ1-1,TRBV18,-,-,TGTGCCAGCTCGCCTTACGGACAGCGGAACACTGAAGCTTTCTTT,CASSPYGQRNTEAFF
TRBJ1-1,TRBV6-2/TRBV6-3,-,TRBD1,TGTGCCAGCAGTTCACCCTTGGACAGGCCCGACACTGAAGCTTTCTTT,CASSSPLDRPDTEAFF
TRBJ1-5,TRBV7-2,-,TRBD1,TGTGCCAGCAGTTTAACAGGGGTCAGGAGCAATCAGCCCCAGCATTTT,CASSLTGVRSNQPQHF
TRBJ1-3,TRBV9,-,TRBD1,TGTGCCAGCAGCGGAGAGGGACAGCCTGGAAACACCATATATTTT,CASSGEGQPGNTIYF
TRBJ2-7,TRBV28,-,-,TGTGCCAGCAGTTTAGTTCCGTTGGGCAGGGAGGAATCCTACGAGCAGTACTTC,CASSLVPLGREESYEQYF
TRBJ2-3,TRBV5-8,-,-,TGTGCCAGCAGCTTGGGGACAGTTAGCACAGATACGCAGTATTTT,CASSLGTVSTDTQYF
TRBJ1-2,TRBV7-2,-,-,TGTGCCAGCAGCTCTACCGGGGCCAACTATGGCTACACCTTC,CASSSTGANYGYTF
TRBJ1-5,TRBV7-8,-,-,TGTGCCAGCAGCTCCCGGACTCGGGGCGGCAATCAGCCCCAGCATTTT,CASSSRTRGGNQPQHF
TRBJ1-5,TRBV6-5,-,-,TGTGCCAGCACTACACACGGGAGCAATCAGCCCCAGCATTTT,CASTTHGSNQPQHF
TRBJ1-2,TRBV10-3,-,-,TGTGCCATCAGTGAGTCCAAAGGACAGAGCTATGGCTACACCTTC,CAISESKGQSYGYTF
TRBJ2-3,TRBV30,-,-,TGTGCCTGGAGTGAGGCAGATACGCAGTATTTT,CAWSEADTQYF
TRBJ1-3,TRBV3-1/TRBV3-2,-,-,TGTGCCAGCAGCCAAGGCAGCTACACCATATATTTT,CASSQGSYTIYF
TRBJ2-6,TRBV11-2,-,TRBD1,TGTGCCAGCAGCCTCTTTCTACAGGGGGCGCAAGGGGCCAACGTCCTGACTTTC,CASSLFLQGAQGANVLTF
TRBJ2-3,TRBV5-5,-,-,TGTGCCAGCAGCAAGACAGGCGACACAGATACGCAGTATTTT,CASSKTGDTDTQYF
TRBJ2-7,TRBV5-6,-,-,TGTGCCAGCAGCTTGGTAGGACCCGAGCAGTACTTC,CASSLVGPEQYF
TRBJ1-2,TRBV19,-,-,TGTGCCAGTGGGCCGGGTGGCTATGGCTACACCTTC,CASGPGGYGYTF
TRBJ2-7,TRBV11-2,-,TRBD2,TGTGCCAGCAGCTTAGATCGTGGCGGGAGGACCTACGAGCAGTACTTC,CASSLDRGGRTYEQYF
TRBJ1-4,TRBV28,-,-,TGTGCCAGCAGGCCGGCCAGTGAAAAACTGTTTTTT,CASRPASEKLFF
TRBJ1-2,TRBV7-8,few,-,TGTGCCAGCAGCCTGCAGGATGGCTACACCTTC,CASSLQDGYTF
TRBJ1-1,TRBV18,-,-,TGTGCCAGCTCACTGGGACGGAACACTGAAGCTTTCTTT,CASSLGRNTEAFF
TRBJ1-1,TRBV9,-,-,TGTGCCAGCAGCGTCCCCGACAGTGGGAACACTGAAGCTTTCTTT,CASSVPDSGNTEAFF
TRBJ2-4,TRBV12-5,-,-,TGTGCTAGTGGTTTGGAAGGGCCCTCGTCTAGGCTAGCCAAAAACATTCAGTACTTC,CASGLEGPSSRLAKNIQYF
TRBJ1-1,TRBV19,-,-,TGTGCCAGTAGTATGGGAGGGGGGATCAACACTGAAGCTTTCTTT,CASSMGGGINTEAFF
TRBJ2-7,TRBV7-4,-,-,TGTGCCAGCAGCTTAGCGAAGGGCCACCCTGTCTACGAGCAGTACTTC,CASSLAKGHPVYEQYF
TRBJ1-2,TRBV9,-,TRBD1,TGTGCCAGCAGGGCCGGGACAGACGCCTCCGATGGCTACACCTTC,CASRAGTDASDGYTF
TRBJ2-7,TRBV7-2,once,-,TGTGCCAGCAGCTTACTTGCCCCTTACGAGCAGTACTTC,CASSLLAPYEQYF
TRBJ2-2,TRBV27,-,TRBD2,TGTGCCAGCAGTTTATCGAGGCGACTAGCGGGAGGGCCCGGGGAGCTGTTTTTT,CASSLSRRLAGGPGELFF
TRBJ2-7,TRBV12-3/TRBV12-4,-,-,TGTGCCAGCAGCCCTGTTGTCTACGAGCAGTACTTC,CASSPVVYEQYF
TRBJ1-2,TRBV4-3,-,TRBD1,TGCGCCAGCAGCCAAGATGACAGGGGTAACTATGGCTACACCTTC,CASSQDDRGNYGYTF